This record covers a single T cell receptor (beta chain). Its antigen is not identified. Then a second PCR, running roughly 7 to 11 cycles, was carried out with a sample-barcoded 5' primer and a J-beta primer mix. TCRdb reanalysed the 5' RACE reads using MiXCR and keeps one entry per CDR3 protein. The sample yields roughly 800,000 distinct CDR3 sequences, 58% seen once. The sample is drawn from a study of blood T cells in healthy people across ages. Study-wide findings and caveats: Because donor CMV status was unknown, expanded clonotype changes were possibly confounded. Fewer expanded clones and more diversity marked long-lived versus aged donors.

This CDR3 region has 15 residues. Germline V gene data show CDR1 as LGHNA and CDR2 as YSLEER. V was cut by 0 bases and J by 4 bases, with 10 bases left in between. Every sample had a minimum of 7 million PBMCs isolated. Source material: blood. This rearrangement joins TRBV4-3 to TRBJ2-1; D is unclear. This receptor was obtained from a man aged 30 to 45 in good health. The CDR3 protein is CASSQDYPQYNEQFF. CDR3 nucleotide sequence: TGCGCCAGCAGCCAAGATTATCCGCAATACAATGAGCAGTTCTTC.